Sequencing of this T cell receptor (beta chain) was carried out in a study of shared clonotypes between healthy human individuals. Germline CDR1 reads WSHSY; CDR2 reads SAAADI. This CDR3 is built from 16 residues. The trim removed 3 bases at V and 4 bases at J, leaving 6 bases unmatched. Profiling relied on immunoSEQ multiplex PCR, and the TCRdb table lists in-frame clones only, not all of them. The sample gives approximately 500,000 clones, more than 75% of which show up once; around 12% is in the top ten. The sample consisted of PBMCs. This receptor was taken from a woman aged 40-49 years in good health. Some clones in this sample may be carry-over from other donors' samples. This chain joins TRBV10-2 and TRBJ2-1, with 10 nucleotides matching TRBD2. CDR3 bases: TGCGCCAGCAGTGATCCGGGACTAGCGTATTACAATGAGCAGTTCTTC. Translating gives CASSDPGLAYYNEQFF.